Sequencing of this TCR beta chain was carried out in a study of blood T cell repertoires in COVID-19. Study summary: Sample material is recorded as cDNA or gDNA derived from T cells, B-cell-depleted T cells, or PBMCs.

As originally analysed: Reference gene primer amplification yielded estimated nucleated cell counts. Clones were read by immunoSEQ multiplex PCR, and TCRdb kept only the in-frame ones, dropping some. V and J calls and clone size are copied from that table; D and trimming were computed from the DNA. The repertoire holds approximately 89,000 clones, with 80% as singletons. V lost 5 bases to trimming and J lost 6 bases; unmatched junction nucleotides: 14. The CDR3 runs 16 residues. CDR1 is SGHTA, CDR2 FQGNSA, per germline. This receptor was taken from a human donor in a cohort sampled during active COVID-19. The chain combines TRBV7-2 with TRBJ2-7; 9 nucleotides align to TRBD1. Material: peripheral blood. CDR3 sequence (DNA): TGTGCCAGCAGCCAAGGTTCCGGGACAGGGATCTCCGAGCAGTACTTC. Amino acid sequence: CASSQGSGTGISEQYF.